This T cell receptor beta chain was sequenced during a study of human T cells and chemical hapten exposure. Study-wide context: Patients had diphenylcyclopropenone applied to the scalp weekly throughout the approximately 25-week study.

Noted time point: pre-sensitization, week 0. Treatment of the sample: therapeutic diphenylcyclopropenone sensitization with weekly scalp DPC. This clonotype was counted between two and nine times. TCRdb reprocessed the RACE reads via MiXCR and lists one record per CDR3 protein. Found here are around 250,000 distinct CDR3 sequences, 7.5% to 9% of them singletons; the top ten hold 2% to 2.5%. The CDR3 contains 13 residues. Trimming left V 9 bases short and J 2 bases short, with 14 bases between. In germline, CDR1 is MDHEN, CDR2 SYDVKM. The clonotype comes from a woman aged 40 to 55 with alopecia areata. Some clones in this sample may be carry-over from other donors' samples. Source: whole blood, taken in connection with sensitization to the hapten diphenylcyclopropenone (DPC). The chain couples TRBV28 to TRBJ2-7, with no clear D. This CDR3 reads CASTTDGPYEQYF. In nucleotides, the CDR3 is TGTGCCAGTACAACGGACGGACCCTACGAGCAGTACTTC.